These 14 T cell receptor beta chains share one sample of origin, sequenced in a study of identical twins (dated by TCRdb to about 2016). Libraries were made using 5' RACE. TCRdb lists the instrument as Illumina HiSeq 2000. The public reads were reanalyzed by TCRdb: fastp trimming at Q25, MiXCR alignment, in-frame beta chains only. Entries are consolidated by CDR3 protein sequence, retaining the most common genes and DNA. Counted in this sample were about 700,000 distinct CDR3 sequences; 8.6% of them appeared once. The ten largest clones represent around 0.95% of the sample. The same sample was also studied in work on yellow fever vaccine responses in identical twins.

The sample was PBMCs. These receptors all stem from a young woman in good health.

This chain connects TRBV6-1 to TRBJ2-1; D is perhaps TRBD1 (5 bases). The CDR3 sequence is 11 residues long. Deletions cut 5 bases from V and 12 bases from J, with 11 bases between. Germline V gene lookup returns CDR1 MNHNS and CDR2 SASEGT. The CDR3 DNA reads as TGTGCCAGCAGTCTCGCTACAGGGCAGTTCTTC. The encoded protein is CASSLATGQFF.

This clonotype has a handful of counts. This rearrangement joins TRBV20-1 to TRBJ2-2; perhaps D is TRBD1 or TRBD2 (6 bases each). V was cut by 1 base and J by 7 bases, with 13 bases left in between. Germline V gene lookup returns CDR1 DFQATT and CDR2 SNEGSKA (reference sequence). The CDR3 contains 14 residues. CDR3: CSARGLGGIGELFF. The CDR3 nucleotides are TGCAGTGCTAGAGGACTAGGGGGGATCGGGGAGCTGTTTTTT.

The chain is built from TRBV3-1 and TRBJ1-6; the D is unclear. CDR3 length: 15 amino acids. The germline gives CDR1 LGHDT, CDR2 YNNKEL (reference sequence). Trimming removed 5 bases from V and 7 bases from J, with 15 bases in between. CDR3 coding DNA: TGTGCCAGCAGCGATGGTTACAGCACCAATTCACCCCTCCACTTT. Translating gives CASSDGYSTNSPLHF.

Only a few counts were recorded for this clonotype. The chain employs TRBV10-1 and TRBJ2-1, with 9 bases aligning to TRBD2. The CDR3 length is 15 residues. The V gene's germline CDR1 is WNHNN and CDR2 SYGVQD (reference sequence). With V trimmed by 5 bases and J by 4 bases, 6 bases remained unmatched. CDR3 sequence (DNA): TGCGCCAGCAGTCCTAGCGGGAAGGCTTACAATGAGCAGTTCTTC. It yields the protein CASSPSGKAYNEQFF.

In this sample, this clonotype turned up a few times. The chain couples TRBV7-9 to TRBJ2-1, with TRBD2 as a possible D gene (6 bases). The germline V gene encodes CDR1 SEHNR and CDR2 FQNEAQ (reference sequence). There are 15 residues in the CDR3. Deletions cut 0 bases from V and 6 bases from J, with 12 bases between. CDR3 loop: CASSLARRGGNEQFF. CDR3 in DNA: TGTGCCAGCAGCTTAGCGCGTAGGGGAGGCAATGAGCAGTTCTTC.

The rearrangement uses TRBV20-1 and TRBJ2-3; the D call may be TRBD1 or TRBD2 (6 bases each). Germline V CDR1 and CDR2: DFQATT, SNEGSKA (reference sequence). This CDR3 spans 13 amino acids. The germline V and J ends were trimmed by 5 bases and 6 bases, with 15 bases remaining between them. The CDR3 loop reads CSAQRGVLDTQYF. DNA for the CDR3: TGCAGTGCTCAAAGGGGGGTGCTGGATACGCAGTATTTT.

This clonotype was detected ten times or more. The V call is TRBV3-1, the J call TRBJ2-2; unclear D gene. CDR1 and CDR2 (germline): LGHDT, YNNKEL (reference sequence). Trimming took off 4 bases at V and 7 bases at J, with 19 bases between the two ends. The CDR3 runs 16 residues. Here the CDR3 DNA reads TGTGCCAGCAGCCCCGGGCGAAGGTCCGTTGGCGGGGAGCTGTTTTTT. Translating gives CASSPGRRSVGGELFF.

This clonotype was counted at least ten times. The gene calls are TRBV20-1 and TRBJ2-1, with 9 bases identical to TRBD2. V lost 4 bases to trimming and J lost 11 bases; unmatched junction nucleotides: 6. Germline assignment: CDR1 DFQATT and CDR2 SNEGSKA (reference sequence). CDR3 length equals 12 residues. CDR3 coding DNA: TGCAGTGCTACCTCTAGCGGGAAAAAGCAGTTCTTC. This gives the protein CSATSSGKKQFF.

The chain employs TRBV12-3 or TRBV12-4 and TRBJ2-7, with TRBD1 matching 7 bases. V was clipped by 6 bases and J by 0 bases; unmatched bases: 8. The CDR3 extends over 15 amino acids. This CDR3 reads CASSDGQELSYEQYF. The CDR3 nucleotides are TGTGCCAGCAGCGACGGACAGGAGCTCTCCTACGAGCAGTACTTC.

This clonotype was counted ten times or more. The chain couples TRBV5-5 to TRBJ1-5; tentative D call: TRBD1 (5 bases). V lost 4 bases and J lost 3, with 8 bases in between. CDR3 length: 13 amino acids. The germline V gene encodes CDR1 SGHKS and CDR2 YYEKEE (reference sequence). CDR3: CASSQGPNQPQHF. As DNA, the CDR3 is TGTGCCAGCAGCCAGGGACCCAATCAGCCCCAGCATTTT.

A few counts support this clonotype. The chain recombines TRBV7-2 with TRBJ2-5; 9 positions agree with TRBD1. Germline loops: CDR1 SGHTA, CDR2 FQGNSA. The length of the CDR3 is 15 residues. V shed 1 base, J shed 5 bases, and the junction held 5 bases outside the gene matches. The CDR3 is CASSLDRGLGETQYF. Written as DNA, the CDR3 is TGTGCCAGCAGCTTAGACAGGGGGCTTGGGGAGACCCAGTACTTC.

This chain connects TRBV4-3 to TRBJ2-5; the match to TRBD2 covers 9 bases. The CDR3 has 17 residues. V shed 0 bases, J shed 5 bases, and the junction held 10 bases outside the gene matches. The germline gives CDR1 LGHNA, CDR2 YSLEER. The CDR3 coding sequence is TGCGCCAGCAGCCAAGATCTACCTAGCGGGGAGTGGGAGACCCAGTACTTC. It encodes CASSQDLPSGEWETQYF.

About this clonotype itself: A much larger clone is a single base away; this may be a read error. V usage is TRBV4-2 and J usage is TRBJ2-7, with 10 bases matching TRBD2. Unmatched junction bases numbered 5, after V lost 3 bases and J lost 6 bases. This CDR3 has 14 residues. Germline V gene lookup returns CDR1 LGHNA and CDR2 YNFKEQ. The CDR3 spells CASSHPGLASEQYF. For the CDR3, the DNA is TGTGCCAGCAGCCATCCGGGACTAGCGAGCGAGCAGTACTTC.

This clonotype was detected a few times. This chain uses TRBV6-1 with TRBJ1-6; 10 nucleotides match TRBD1. Trimming cost V 6 bases and J 9 bases; bases outside gene matches: 8. Germline CDR1 reads MNHNS; CDR2 reads SASEGT. The CDR3 consists of 15 residues. CDR3 coding DNA: TGTGCCAGCAGAGCGCCGGGACAGGGGACTTCACCCCTCCACTTT. Encoded protein: CASRAPGQGTSPLHF.